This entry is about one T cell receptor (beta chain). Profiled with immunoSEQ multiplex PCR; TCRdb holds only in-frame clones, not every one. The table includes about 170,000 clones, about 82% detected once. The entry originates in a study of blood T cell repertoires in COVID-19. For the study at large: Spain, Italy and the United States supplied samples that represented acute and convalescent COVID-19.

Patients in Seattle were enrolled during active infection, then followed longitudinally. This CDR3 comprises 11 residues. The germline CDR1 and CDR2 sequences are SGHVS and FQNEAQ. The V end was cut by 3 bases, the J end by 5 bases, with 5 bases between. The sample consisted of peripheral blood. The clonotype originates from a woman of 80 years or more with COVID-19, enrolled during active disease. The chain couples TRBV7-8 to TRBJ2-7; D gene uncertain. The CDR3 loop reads CASSFGDEQYF. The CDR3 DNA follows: TGTGCCAGCAGCTTCGGTGACGAGCAGTACTTC.